Listed below are T cell receptor beta chains from one sample, sequenced in a study of OX40 agonist ivuxolimab in advanced cancers. Libraries were prepared by immunoSEQ multiplex PCR; TCRdb keeps only in-frame clonotypes and omits some of them. Here the sample spans roughly 70,000 clones, 85% being singletons. This sample comprised CD4+ or CD8+ T cells sorted from blood, obtained in a trial of the OX40 agonist ivuxolimab. The receptors were sampled from an adult with an advanced solid tumor such as melanoma, head and neck, liver or kidney cancer. CDR3s include the opening cysteine and the closing phenylalanine or tryptophan. A D gene is named only where the DNA matches it firmly. The size of a clone is reported for some rows only, either as once, few or many, or as a class for expanded clones.

cdr3_nt: TGTGCCACCTCGAAGCGGGGGAACTACAATGAGCAGTTCTTC; cdr3_aa: CATSKRGNYNEQFF; clone_size: -; v_call: TRBV19; j_call: TRBJ2-1; d_call: TRBD2
cdr3_nt: TGCGCCAGCAGCCGAGGTTTGGGGGGCGGGAGTGAAAAACTGTTTTTT; cdr3_aa: CASSRGLGGGSEKLFF; clone_size: once; v_call: TRBV4-1; j_call: TRBJ1-4; d_call: -
cdr3_nt: TGTGCCAGTAGTTCCCGTCGGGGGGCCTACGAGCAGTACTTC; cdr3_aa: CASSSRRGAYEQYF; clone_size: -; v_call: TRBV19; j_call: TRBJ2-7; d_call: TRBD2
cdr3_nt: TGTGCCAGCAGCGAGAGCCGAAAAGGGGGCGACACTGAAGCTTTCTTT; cdr3_aa: CASSESRKGGDTEAFF; clone_size: -; v_call: TRBV9; j_call: TRBJ1-1; d_call: TRBD1
cdr3_nt: TGCGCCAGCAGTGAGTCCCCGGGACAGGGAACTGAAGCTTTCTTT; cdr3_aa: CASSESPGQGTEAFF; clone_size: -; v_call: TRBV10-1; j_call: TRBJ1-1; d_call: TRBD1
cdr3_nt: TGTGCCAGCAGCTTATCGGGGGGGGGCCAGGCACCCCTCCACTTT; cdr3_aa: CASSLSGGGQAPLHF; clone_size: -; v_call: TRBV7-2; j_call: TRBJ1-6; d_call: -
cdr3_nt: TGTGCCAGCAGCGTAGACCCGCTGGCGGGGGCCCCCGAAGACCAAGAGACCCAGTACTTC; cdr3_aa: CASSVDPLAGAPEDQETQYF; clone_size: once; v_call: TRBV9; j_call: TRBJ2-5; d_call: -
cdr3_nt: TGTGCCAGCAGCCCGGGACAGGGAACGATTGGCAATCAGCCCCAGCATTTT; cdr3_aa: CASSPGQGTIGNQPQHF; clone_size: -; v_call: TRBV5-8; j_call: TRBJ1-5; d_call: TRBD1
cdr3_nt: TGTGCCAGCAGTCTCCGGGACAGGGGGCGCATAGGCTACACCTTC; cdr3_aa: CASSLRDRGRIGYTF; clone_size: once; v_call: TRBV28; j_call: TRBJ1-2; d_call: TRBD1
cdr3_nt: TGCGCCAGCAGCCAACTAGCGGGAGAGGCCGGGGAGCTGTTTTTT; cdr3_aa: CASSQLAGEAGELFF; clone_size: -; v_call: TRBV4-3; j_call: TRBJ2-2; d_call: TRBD2